The rows below give T cell receptor beta chains drawn from one sample of a study of graft-versus-host responses after intestinal transplantation. Sequencing was performed with immunoSEQ multiplex PCR; in TCRdb, only in-frame clones are kept and a portion is missing. The sample yields roughly 98,000 clones, approximately 92% seen once. Which antigens these TCRs recognize remains unknown. The source material was unstimulated CD8+ T cells sorted from spleen or lymph node cells, sampled before transplant. The receptors here all came from a human donor who was the organ donor for an intestinal transplant. CDR3s include the opening cysteine and the closing phenylalanine or tryptophan. D genes are given only for firm matches. Clone size is stated in some rows and not others, as once, few, many or a class when expanded.

clone size	V gene	D gene	J gene	CDR3 DNA	CDR3 protein
.	TRBV2	.	TRBJ2-3	TGTGCCAGCTCCTCTAGCGCTAGCACAGATACGCAGTATTTT	CASSSSASTDTQYF
few	TRBV5-6	.	TRBJ1-2	TGTGCCAGCAGCTTTTGGGAGGGAGCAGGCTACACCTTC	CASSFWEGAGYTF
once	TRBV28	.	TRBJ2-7	TGTGCCAGCAGTCCCCCGGGACTCACACCCTACGAGCAGTACTTC	CASSPPGLTPYEQYF
.	TRBV14	.	TRBJ1-1	TGTGCCAGCAGCCAAGTTTATTTGGGGGGGAACACTGAAGCTTTCTTT	CASSQVYLGGNTEAFF
.	TRBV28	.	TRBJ2-7	TGTGCCAGCAGTTTTTTCCGGGGCTACGAGCAGTACTTC	CASSFFRGYEQYF
.	TRBV27	.	TRBJ2-7	TGTGCCAGCAGTTTGGGTTATGGTACAGCCCCCAACGAGCAGTACTTC	CASSLGYGTAPNEQYF
.	TRBV29-1	.	TRBJ1-1	TGCAGCGTTGAGCAGGGCGGCACTGAAGCTTTCTTT	CSVEQGGTEAFF
.	TRBV5-3	.	TRBJ2-7	TGTGCCAGAAGCTTCCCCTACGAGCAGTACTTC	CARSFPYEQYF
once	TRBV5-4	TRBD1	TRBJ2-3	TGTGCCAGCAGCTCACCGGACAGGGGCACAGATACGCAGTATTTT	CASSSPDRGTDTQYF
.	TRBV11-1	.	TRBJ1-1	TGTGCCAGCAGCTTAGCCCCCCGAGGCTTCTTT	CASSLAPRGFF
.	TRBV5-1	TRBD2	TRBJ2-3	TGCGCCAGCAGCGCAGCGGGACTAGCGGGTAGCGCAGATACGCAGTATTTT	CASSAAGLAGSADTQYF
.	TRBV7-2	TRBD1	TRBJ2-7	TGTGCCAGCAGCTTAAGGGGCACAGGGGGCTCCGACGAGCAGTACTTC	CASSLRGTGGSDEQYF
.	TRBV7-9	TRBD2	TRBJ2-5	TGTGCCAGCAGCTCGGGCGCCGTGCTAGCGGGAAGCCAAGAGACCCAGTACTTC	CASSSGAVLAGSQETQYF
.	TRBV5-6	.	TRBJ2-2	TGTGCCAGCAACCACAGGGTATGGACCGGGGAGCTGTTTTTT	CASNHRVWTGELFF
.	TRBV2	.	TRBJ1-3	TGTGCCAGCAGTCAGGACAGTTCTGGAAACACCATATATTTT	CASSQDSSGNTIYF
once	TRBV11-2	.	TRBJ2-5	TGTGCCAGCAGCTTCTACTCGCAAGAGACCCAGTACTTC	CASSFYSQETQYF
.	TRBV7-7	.	TRBJ1-2	TGTGCTAGCAGCTTTGTAGGGGAAGCTAACTATGGCTACACCTTC	CASSFVGEANYGYTF
.	TRBV14	.	TRBJ2-7	TGTGCCAGCAGCGGAACCGGGACTCCACCCTACGAGCAGTACTTC	CASSGTGTPPYEQYF
.	TRBV19	.	TRBJ2-1	TGTGCCAGTAGTATAGTCAGGGTGTCCTACAATGAGCAGTTCTTC	CASSIVRVSYNEQFF
.	TRBV5-1	TRBD1	TRBJ2-2	TGCGCCAGCAGCTTGGGCCCCGGGACAGGCGGGGAGCTGTTTTTT	CASSLGPGTGGELFF
.	TRBV6-1	.	TRBJ1-2	TGTGCCAGCAGTGAAAGGTACAGGGCCAGCTATGGCTACACCTTC	CASSERYRASYGYTF
.	TRBV27	.	TRBJ2-1	TGTGCCAGCAGTGGGGGCAGGGGCCGAGGGTACAATGAGCAGTTCTTC	CASSGGRGRGYNEQFF
.	TRBV6-1	TRBD2	TRBJ2-3	TGTGCCAGCAGTCAAGGACTAGCGGGTGTTTACACAGATACGCAGTATTTT	CASSQGLAGVYTDTQYF
.	TRBV5-1	TRBD1	TRBJ1-6	TGCGCCAGCAGCTTGGCCGGGACAGGGGATTCACCCCTCCACTTT	CASSLAGTGDSPLHF
.	TRBV29-1	.	TRBJ1-2	TGCAGCGTTTGGCCAGGGCCCTATGGCTACACCTTC	CSVWPGPYGYTF
.	TRBV2	.	TRBJ2-2	TGTGCCAACAGGGACACCAACACCGGGGAGCTGTTTTTT	CANRDTNTGELFF
.	TRBV27	TRBD2	TRBJ2-3	TGTGCCAGCTCGATAAGCGGGAGTTTTGGTTATACGCAGTATTTT	CASSISGSFGYTQYF
.	TRBV5-5	.	TRBJ2-3	TGTGCCAGCAGCTTCCCCGGGGTCTTGACAGATACGCAGTATTTT	CASSFPGVLTDTQYF
.	TRBV28	TRBD2	TRBJ2-5	TGTGCCAGCAGTTTCTCCCGGACTAGCGGGAGGGTGCAAGAGACCCAGTACTTC	CASSFSRTSGRVQETQYF
.	TRBV2	.	TRBJ2-7	TGTGCCAGCAGTGACACCTACGAGCAGTACTTC	CASSDTYEQYF
.	TRBV13	TRBD2	TRBJ2-5	TGTGCCAGCAGAGTGGGAGCAGCGGGAGAAGAGACCCAGTACTTC	CASRVGAAGEETQYF
.	TRBV11-2	.	TRBJ2-7	TGTGCCAGCAGCTTAGACGGCAGCGTTACAGAGCAGTACTTC	CASSLDGSVTEQYF
.	TRBV7-9	.	TRBJ1-5	TGTGCCAGCAGCACGACAGACGATACCCTTAGTAATCAGCCCCAGCATTTT	CASSTTDDTLSNQPQHF
.	TRBV18	.	TRBJ2-5	TGTGCCAGCTCACCTCAGTCGTGGGAGACCCAGTACTTC	CASSPQSWETQYF
once	TRBV28	TRBD1	TRBJ2-1	TGTGCCAGCAGTGGAGACAGGGTCTACGACAATGAGCAGTTCTTC	CASSGDRVYDNEQFF
few	TRBV27	.	TRBJ2-4	TGTGCCAGCGGATGGGGTGGACTAGCCAAAAACATTCAGTACTTC	CASGWGGLAKNIQYF
.	TRBV5-4	.	TRBJ2-2	TGTGCCAGCAGCCCCTACACCGGGGAGCTGTTTTTT	CASSPYTGELFF
once	TRBV19	.	TRBJ2-3	TGTGCCAGTAGTACTCACAGGGCAGATACGCAGTATTTT	CASSTHRADTQYF
.	TRBV11-2	.	TRBJ2-3	TGTGCCAGCAGCTTAGACGCAGGGTTGACAGATACGCAGTATTTT	CASSLDAGLTDTQYF
once	TRBV4-2	.	TRBJ2-3	TGTGCCAGCAGCCAAGTTCTTCAGGGTAGCACAGATACGCAGTATTTT	CASSQVLQGSTDTQYF
few	TRBV30	.	TRBJ1-1	TGCCCCTGGGGGAAGGGGCCGGCAGTGCTCGACGCTTTCTTT	CPWGKGPAVLDAFF
once	TRBV11-2	.	TRBJ2-7	TGTGCCAGCAGCTTAATCGCCGGGGGCGAGCAGTACTTC	CASSLIAGGEQYF
.	TRBV7-6	.	TRBJ2-2	TGTGCCAGCAGCCCACCACTGAACACCGGGGAGCTGTTTTTT	CASSPPLNTGELFF
.	TRBV9	.	TRBJ1-2	TGTGCCAGCAGTACAGGGACGTCCCCGTCCAACTATGGCTACACCTTC	CASSTGTSPSNYGYTF
.	TRBV2	TRBD2	TRBJ2-1	TGTGCCAGCACCGAGTCAGCGGGGCGGATCTACAATGAGCAGTTCTTC	CASTESAGRIYNEQFF
.	TRBV11-2	.	TRBJ2-1	TGTGCCAGCAGCTTAGAGATTAGCCATGAGCAGTTCTTC	CASSLEISHEQFF
.	TRBV27	.	TRBJ2-1	TGTGCCAGCAGTTTATCCCAGGGCTCCTACAATGAGCAGTTCTTC	CASSLSQGSYNEQFF
.	TRBV4-1	.	TRBJ2-3	TGCGCCAGCAGCCAACGTGTTCTACGCACAGATACGCAGTATTTT	CASSQRVLRTDTQYF